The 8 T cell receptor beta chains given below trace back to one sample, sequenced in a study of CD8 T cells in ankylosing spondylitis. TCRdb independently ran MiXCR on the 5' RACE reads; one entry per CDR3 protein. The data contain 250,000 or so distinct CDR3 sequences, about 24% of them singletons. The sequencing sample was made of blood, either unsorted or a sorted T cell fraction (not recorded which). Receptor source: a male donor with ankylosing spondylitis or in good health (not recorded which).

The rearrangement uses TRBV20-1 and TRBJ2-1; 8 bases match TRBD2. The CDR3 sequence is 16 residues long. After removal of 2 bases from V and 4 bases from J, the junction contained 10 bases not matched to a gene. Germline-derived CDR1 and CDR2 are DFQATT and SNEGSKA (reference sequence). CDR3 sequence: CSARFARGVTYNEQFF. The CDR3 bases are TGCAGTGCTAGATTCGCGCGGGGGGTAACTTACAATGAGCAGTTCTTC.

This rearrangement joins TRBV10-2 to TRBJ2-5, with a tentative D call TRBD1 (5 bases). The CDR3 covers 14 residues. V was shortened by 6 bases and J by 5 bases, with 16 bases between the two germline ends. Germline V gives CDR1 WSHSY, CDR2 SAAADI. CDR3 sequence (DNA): TGCGCCAGCAGGGAACGTGCAGGGAAGGAGACCCAGTACTTC. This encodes CASRERAGKETQYF.

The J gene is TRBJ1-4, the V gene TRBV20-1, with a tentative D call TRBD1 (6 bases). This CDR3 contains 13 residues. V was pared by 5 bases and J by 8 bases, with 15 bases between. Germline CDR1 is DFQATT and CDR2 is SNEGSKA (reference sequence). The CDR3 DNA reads TGCAGTGCTCCGGGGGCAGGCAGGGAAAAACTGTTTTTT. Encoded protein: CSAPGAGREKLFF.

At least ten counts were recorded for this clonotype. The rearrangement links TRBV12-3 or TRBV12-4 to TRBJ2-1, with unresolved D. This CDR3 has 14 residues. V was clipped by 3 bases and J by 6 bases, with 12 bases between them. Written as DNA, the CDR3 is TGTGCCAGCAGTTTTCAATTCCGTCTCAATGAGCAGTTCTTC. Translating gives CASSFQFRLNEQFF.

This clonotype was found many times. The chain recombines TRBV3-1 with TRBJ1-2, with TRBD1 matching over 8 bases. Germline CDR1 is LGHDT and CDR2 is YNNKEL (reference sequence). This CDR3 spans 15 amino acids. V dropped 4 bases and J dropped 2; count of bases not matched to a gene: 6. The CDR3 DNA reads TGTGCCAGCAGCCCCCAGGGGGCCTCCAACTATGGCTACACCTTC. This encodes CASSPQGASNYGYTF. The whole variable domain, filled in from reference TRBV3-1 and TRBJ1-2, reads DTAVSQTPKYLVTQMGNDKSIKCEQNLGHDTMYWYKQDSKKFLKIMFSYNNKELIINETVPNRFSPKSPDKAHLNLHINSLELGDSAVYFCASSPQGASNYGYTFGSGTRLTVV.

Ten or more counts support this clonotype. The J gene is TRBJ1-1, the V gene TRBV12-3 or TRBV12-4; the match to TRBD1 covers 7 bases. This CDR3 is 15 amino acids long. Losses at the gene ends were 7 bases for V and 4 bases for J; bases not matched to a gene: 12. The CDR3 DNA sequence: TGTGCCAGCACCAAATCCCGGGACAGCTTCACTGAAGCTTTCTTT. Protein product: CASTKSRDSFTEAFF.

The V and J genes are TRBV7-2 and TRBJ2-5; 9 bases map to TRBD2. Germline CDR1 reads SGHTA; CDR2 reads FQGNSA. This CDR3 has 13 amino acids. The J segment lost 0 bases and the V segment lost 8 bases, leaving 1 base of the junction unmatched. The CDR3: CASAGGYQETQYF. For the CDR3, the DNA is TGTGCCAGCGCGGGGGGGTACCAAGAGACCCAGTACTTC.

CDR3 sequence reads: CASSRWARGRNNEQFF. In DNA form, the CDR3 reads TGTGCCAGCAGCCGATGGGCCAGGGGGCGAAATAATGAGCAGTTCTTC. The chain couples TRBV3-1 to TRBJ2-1, with 8 bases fitting TRBD1. Germline lookup yields CDR1 LGHDT and CDR2 YNNKEL (reference sequence). The CDR3 runs 16 residues. V was clipped by 4 bases and J by 7 bases; unmatched bases: 12.